The text below deals with one T cell receptor beta chain. The data originate from a study of T cell responses to AZD1222 COVID-19 vaccine. The protocol was immunoSEQ multiplex PCR, while the TCRdb copy is restricted to in-frame clones and leaves out a portion. The profile covers around 110,000 clones, with 88% appearing a single time and approximately 9.6% taken by the ten largest. This CDR3 is built from 12 residues. Between the trimmed V and J ends, which lost 3 bases and 7 bases, there was a span of 9 bases. Germline V CDR1 and CDR2: MDHEN, SYDVKM. Sequencing was performed on peripheral blood, taken on day 0 of AZD1222 vaccination. The rearrangement uses TRBV28 and TRBJ1-2; D is uncertain. This TCR was recovered from an adult in good health. Here the CDR3 DNA reads TGTGCCAGCAGTTTCCATAGGGTTGGCTACACCTTC. Protein product: CASSFHRVGYTF.